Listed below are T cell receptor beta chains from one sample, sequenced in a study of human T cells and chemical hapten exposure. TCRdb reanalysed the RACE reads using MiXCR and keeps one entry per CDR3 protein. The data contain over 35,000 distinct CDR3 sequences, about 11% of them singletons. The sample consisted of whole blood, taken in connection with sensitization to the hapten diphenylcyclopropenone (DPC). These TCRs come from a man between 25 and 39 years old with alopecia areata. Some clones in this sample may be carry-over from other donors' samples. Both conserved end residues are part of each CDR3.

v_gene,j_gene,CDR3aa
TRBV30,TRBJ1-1,CAYGPWGTEAFF
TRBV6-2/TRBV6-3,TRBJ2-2,CASSYPTGRIGELFF
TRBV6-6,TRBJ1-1,CASGYWTGNTEAFF
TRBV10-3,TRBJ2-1,CAISRIAPNNEQFF
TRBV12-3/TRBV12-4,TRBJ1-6,CASSTGGHSPLHF
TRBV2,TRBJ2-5,CASKDPGEQTQYF
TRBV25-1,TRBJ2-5,CASSEFDSGRSPQYF
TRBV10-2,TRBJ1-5,CASSESRGASNQPQHF
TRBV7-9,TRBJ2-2,CASSVWTGTSSTGELFF
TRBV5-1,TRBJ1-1,CASSLAMTGRNTEAFF
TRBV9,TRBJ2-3,CASSVDLLAGRTDTQYF
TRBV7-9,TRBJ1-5,CASSPIGGGNQPQHF
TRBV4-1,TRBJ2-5,CASSLAGQQETQYF
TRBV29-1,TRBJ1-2,CSVDWDRGGGGYTF
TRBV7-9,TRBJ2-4,CASSFRHHGTDQNIQYF
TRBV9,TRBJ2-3,CASSVSGRTDTQYF
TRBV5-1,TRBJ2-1,CASSLAWGRTSYNEQFF
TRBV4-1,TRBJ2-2,CASSQPSGGELFF
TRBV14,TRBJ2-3,CASSQRTSMGTDTQYF
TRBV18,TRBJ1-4,CASSLQTTNEKLFF
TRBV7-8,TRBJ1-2,CASSLDGQSWWGYTF
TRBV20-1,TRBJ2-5,CSARDQGRTGRAQETQYF
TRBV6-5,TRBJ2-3,CASRRGTSGVGDTQYF
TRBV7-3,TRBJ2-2,CASSYTNTGELFF
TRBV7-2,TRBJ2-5,CASSRKTDLLQETQYF
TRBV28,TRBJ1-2,CASSLSGNYGYTF
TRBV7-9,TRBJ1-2,CASSFAVQSYGYTF
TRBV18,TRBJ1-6,CASSPPGRTNSPLHF
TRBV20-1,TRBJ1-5,CSARRFGTRDQPQHF